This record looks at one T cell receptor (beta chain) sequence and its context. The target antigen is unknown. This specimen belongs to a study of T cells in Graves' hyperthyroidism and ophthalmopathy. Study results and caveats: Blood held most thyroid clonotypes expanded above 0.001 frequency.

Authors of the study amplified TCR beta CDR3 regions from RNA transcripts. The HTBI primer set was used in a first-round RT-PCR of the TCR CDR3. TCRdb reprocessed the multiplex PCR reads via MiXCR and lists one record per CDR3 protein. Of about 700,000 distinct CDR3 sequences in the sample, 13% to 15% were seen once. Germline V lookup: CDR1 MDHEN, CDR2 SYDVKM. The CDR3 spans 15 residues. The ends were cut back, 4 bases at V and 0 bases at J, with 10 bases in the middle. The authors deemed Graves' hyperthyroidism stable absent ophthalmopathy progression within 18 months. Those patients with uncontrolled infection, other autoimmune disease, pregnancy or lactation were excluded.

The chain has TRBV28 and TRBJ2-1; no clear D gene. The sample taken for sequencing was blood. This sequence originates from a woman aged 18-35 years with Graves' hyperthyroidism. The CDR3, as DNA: TGTGCCAGCAGTTCCAGCGCGAGCTCCTACAATGAGCAGTTCTTC. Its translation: CASSSSASSYNEQFF. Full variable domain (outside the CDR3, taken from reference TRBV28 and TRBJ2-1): DVKVTQSSRYLVKRTGEKVFLECVQDMDHENMFWYRQDPGLGLRLIYFSYDVKMKEKGDIPEGYSVSREKKERFSLILESASTNQTSMYLCASSSSASSYNEQFFGPGTRLTVL.